This T cell receptor (beta chain) originates from a study of blood T cell repertoires in COVID-19. Trimming removed 3 bases from V and 1 base from J; junction bases left unmatched: 8. The CDR3 covers 16 residues. Per germline, CDR1 MNHNS and CDR2 SASEGT. In the original analysis: Nucleated cell counts were estimated from reference gene primer amplification. The data were produced by immunoSEQ multiplex PCR, yet TCRdb's version contains in-frame clones alone and is incomplete. V and J calls and clone size come straight from that table; D and trimming were deduced from the DNA. The table lists a few hundred thousand clones, 89% of them singletons, with under 8% in the top ten.

The clonotype was recovered from a man aged 18 to 30 who had recovered from COVID-19. The rearrangement uses TRBV6-1 and TRBJ1-2; TRBD1 matches at 7 bases. Sequencing used peripheral blood. The CDR3 protein is CASSEAGQVINYGYTF. The CDR3 DNA follows: TGTGCCAGCAGTGAGGCCGGACAGGTGATTAACTATGGCTACACCTTC.